This T cell receptor (beta chain) was sequenced for a study of blood T cells in healthy people across ages. Overall study results and limits: Diversity figures based on one million T cells were deemed too low.

Combining a sample-barcoded 5' primer with a J-beta primer mix, a second PCR ran for roughly 7 to 12 cycles. A 12-random-nucleotide template-switch adaptor tagged each cDNA molecule. MiXCR, run by TCRdb on the 5' RACE reads, gives a single entry per CDR3 protein. Of over 700,000 distinct CDR3 sequences in the sample, 50% to 65% were seen once. This clonotype has just one count. Its antigen remains unidentified. V shed 10 bases and J shed 2 bases, with 14 bases lying between them. Germline V gives CDR1 ENHRY, CDR2 SYGVKD. The CDR3 length is 13 residues. Sequencing was performed on blood. J is TRBJ2-5 and V is TRBV10-3; weak D call: TRBD2 (5 bases). This clonotype was obtained from a man aged 80 or over in good health. Here the CDR3 reads CATMLARQETQYF. CDR3 nucleotides: TGTGCCACAATGCTAGCACGGCAAGAGACCCAGTACTTC.